This passage covers 17 T cell receptor beta chains from one sample sequenced in a study of cytomegalovirus exposure and HLA in healthy donors. Use of 60 Vbeta and 13 Jbeta primers characterized the PCR. The assay was immunoSEQ multiplex PCR, and TCRdb's table has in-frame clones only and misses some. The data hold roughly 120,000 clones, with roughly 82% observed a single time. The source material was PBMCs. All receptors come from a young woman in good health and CMV-seropositive.

In this sample, this clone turned up once. The chain joins TRBV2 to TRBJ2-5; D ambiguous. The ends were cut back, 5 bases at V and 2 bases at J, with 6 bases in the middle. Per the germline V gene, CDR1 is SNHLY and CDR2 is FYNNEI. The CDR3 is made up of 12 amino acids. The CDR3 protein is CASSLEQETQYF. CDR3 in DNA: TGTGCCAGCAGTTTAGAACAAGAGACCCAGTACTTC.

The chain has TRBV7-9 and TRBJ2-2; 10 bases line up with TRBD1. Unmatched junction bases numbered 4, after V lost 5 bases and J lost 7 bases. Germline V gene lookup returns CDR1 SEHNR and CDR2 FQNEAQ (reference sequence). The CDR3 is made up of 14 amino acids. The CDR3 DNA reads as TGTGCCAGCAGCCAGGGACAGGGGTTCGGGGAGCTGTTTTTT. Translation gives CASSQGQGFGELFF.

The chain uses TRBV9 and TRBJ2-2; TRBD2 matches at 9 bases. The CDR3 is 17 amino acids. V gave up 1 base and J gave up 2 bases; unmatched junction bases: 6. CDR1 is SGDLS, CDR2 YYNGEE, per germline. Here the CDR3 DNA reads TGTGCCAGCAGCGTATCCGGAGCGGGGGGAAACACCGGGGAGCTGTTTTTT. As protein: CASSVSGAGGNTGELFF.

The chain is built from TRBV5-4 and TRBJ2-7; 9 bases map to TRBD1. V lost 0 bases and J lost 0; bases outside the gene matches: 4. Per germline, CDR1 SGHNT and CDR2 YYREEE (reference sequence). CDR3 length equals 16 residues. In nucleotides, the CDR3 is TGTGCCAGCAGCTTGGTGATGACAGGGGGCTCCTACGAGCAGTACTTC. Its translation: CASSLVMTGGSYEQYF.

The chain combines TRBV5-1 with TRBJ1-1; possibly TRBD1 for D (5 bases). Trimming took 4 bases from V and 3 from J, leaving 13 bases between them. The V gene's germline CDR1 is SGHRS and CDR2 YFSETQ. CDR3 length equals 14 residues. CDR3 nucleotides: TGCGCCAGCAGCCGGAGTTGGGGGGACACTGAAGCTTTCTTT. This sequence encodes CASSRSWGDTEAFF. Full variable domain (remainder filled in from reference TRBV5-1 and TRBJ1-1): KAGVTQTPRYLIKTRGQQVTLSCSPISGHRSVSWYQQTPGQGLQFLFEYFSETQRNKGNFPGRFSGRQFSNSRSEMNVSTLELGDSALYLCASSRSWGDTEAFFGQGTRLTVV.

Of note for this clone: Different DNA sequences within this sample yield the same CDR3. V gene TRBV5-4 combines with J gene TRBJ2-5, with D tentatively TRBD1 (5 bases). CDR1 and CDR2 (germline): SGHNT, YYREEE (reference sequence). V lost 0 bases and J 2 bases, leaving 8 bases between the germline ends. The CDR3 length is 14 residues. In nucleotides, the CDR3 is TGTGCCAGCAGCTTGGAGGCAGGGCAAGAGACCCAGTACTTC. This encodes CASSLEAGQETQYF.

The chain couples TRBV27 to TRBJ2-3; D might be TRBD2 (6 bases). This CDR3 spans 14 amino acids. V lost 4 bases and J lost 3, with 11 bases in between. The germline V gene has CDR1 MNHEY and CDR2 SMNVEV (reference sequence). DNA of the CDR3: TGTGCCAGCAGTTCCGCGGGGAGAACAGATACGCAGTATTTT. This codes for CASSSAGRTDTQYF.

The chain combines TRBV13 with TRBJ2-7, with TRBD1 matching 9 bases. V lost 4 bases to trimming and J lost 3 bases; unmatched junction nucleotides: 4. The CDR3 is 14 amino acids. In germline, CDR1 is PRHDT, CDR2 FYEKMQ (reference sequence). CDR3 region: CASSYPGQGYEQYF. The CDR3 region has the DNA TGTGCCAGCAGCTACCCGGGACAGGGCTACGAGCAGTACTTC.

V is TRBV18 and J is TRBJ1-4; 7 bases are shared with TRBD1. The CDR3 has 15 amino acids. V lost 0 bases and J lost 8; bases outside the gene matches: 6. Germline lookup yields CDR1 KGHSH and CDR2 LQKENI. CDR3 residues: CASSPPGGAKEKLFF. DNA of the CDR3: TGTGCCAGCTCACCACCAGGGGGCGCGAAGGAAAAACTGTTTTTT.

The CDR3 DNA reads TGTGCCAGCAGCTTCCCGGGACTAGCGTGCGAGCAGTACTTC. Its translation is CASSFPGLACEQYF. The gene calls are TRBV7-2 and TRBJ2-7, with TRBD2 matching 10 bases. The CDR3 runs to 14 residues. The J segment lost 6 bases and the V segment lost 3 bases, leaving 5 bases of the junction unmatched. Germline CDR1 and CDR2: SGHTA and FQGNSA.

The chain joins TRBV2 to TRBJ2-7; 9 positions agree with TRBD1. The CDR3 contains 14 residues. With 4 bases clipped from V and 4 bases from J, the junction kept 5 bases outside the gene matches. The germline CDR1 and CDR2 sequences are SNHLY and FYNNEI. The CDR3 DNA reads as TGTGCCAGCAGTGGGGACAGGGTAGATTACGAGCAGTACTTC. This translates into CASSGDRVDYEQYF.

This clone was observed once. V and J are TRBV9 and TRBJ1-4; tentatively, D is TRBD1 (6 bases). CDR3 length: 16 residues. The V end was cut by 3 bases, the J end by 4 bases, with 16 bases between. Looked up from germline, CDR1 is SGDLS and CDR2 is YYNGEE. CDR3 DNA sequence: TGTGCCAGCAGCGCCGACGGGACACCGAGTAATGAAAAACTGTTTTTT. Encoded protein: CASSADGTPSNEKLFF.

This chain links TRBV19 with TRBJ1-5; TRBD1 matches at 9 bases. The CDR3 runs to 14 residues. The germline V gene encodes CDR1 LNHDA and CDR2 SQIVND (reference sequence). V was pared by 5 bases and J by 7 bases, with 6 bases of the junction left unmatched. The CDR3 region has the DNA TGTGCCAGTAGTCCAGGACAGGGGAAACAGCCCCAGCATTTT. This codes for CASSPGQGKQPQHF.

The chain carries TRBV11-2 and TRBJ2-7, with no clear D. The germline CDR1 and CDR2 sequences are SGHAT and FQNNGV. Between the trimmed V and J ends, which lost 4 bases and 3 bases, there was a span of 7 bases. The CDR3 extends over 12 amino acids. This chain's CDR3 is CASSSTDYEQYF. The CDR3, as DNA: TGTGCCAGCAGCTCGACTGACTACGAGCAGTACTTC.

This clone was counted a few times. One end of the junction varies from germline; a read error may be responsible. CDR3 sequence: CASSQGLGGETQYF. The CDR3 nucleotides read TGTGCTAGCAGCCAGGGACTAGGAGGGGAGACCCAGTACTTC. The J gene is TRBJ2-5, the V gene TRBV7-7, with 8 bases lining up with TRBD2. Germline lookup yields CDR1 SSHAT and CDR2 FNYEAQ (reference sequence). The CDR3 extends over 14 amino acids.

The rearrangement joins TRBV7-2 to TRBJ1-6; 7 positions agree with TRBD1. The CDR3 covers 16 residues. Trimming took 4 bases from V and 10 from J; bases not matched to a gene: 13. The germline gives CDR1 SGHTA, CDR2 FQGNSA. The DNA for the CDR3 is TGTGCCAGCAGCTACCGATCGGGGACAGTCAAGTCACCCCTCCACTTT. Translating it yields CASSYRSGTVKSPLHF.

The chain couples TRBV5-4 to TRBJ2-2, with TRBD2 matching 14 bases. CDR1 and CDR2 (germline): SGHNT, YYREEE (reference sequence). V gave up 4 bases and J gave up 7 bases; unmatched junction bases: 6. The CDR3 sequence is 16 residues long. Here the CDR3 DNA reads TGTGCCAGCAGCCCGACTAGCGGGAGGGGTATCGGGGAGCTGTTTTTT. It specifies CASSPTSGRGIGELFF. Using reference TRBV5-4 and TRBJ2-2 for the parts outside the CDR3, the full variable domain is ETGVTQSPTHLIKTRGQQVTLRCSSQSGHNTVSWYQQALGQGPQFIFQYYREEENGRGNFPPRFSGLQFPNYSSELNVNALELDDSALYLCASSPTSGRGIGELFFGEGSRLTVL.